A single T cell receptor (beta chain) is shown here with its context. This record comes from a study of blood T cell repertoires in COVID-19. V was shortened by 6 bases and J by 8 bases, with 19 bases between the two germline ends. Germline V gene data show CDR1 as MDHEN and CDR2 as SYDVKM. The CDR3 is 14 residues long. The assay was immunoSEQ multiplex PCR, and TCRdb's table has in-frame clones only and misses some. The sample holds roughly 200,000 clones; 75% to 90% are singletons and the top ten take around 7.5%. The material sequenced was peripheral blood. The chain couples TRBV28 to TRBJ1-2, with D perhaps matching TRBD1 (6 bases). This TCR was sampled from a woman aged 55-70 years with acute or convalescent COVID-19. CDR3 sequence: CASSPGDRAGGYTF. The DNA of the CDR3 is TGTGCCAGCAGCCCAGGGGATAGAGCGGGAGGCTACACCTTC.